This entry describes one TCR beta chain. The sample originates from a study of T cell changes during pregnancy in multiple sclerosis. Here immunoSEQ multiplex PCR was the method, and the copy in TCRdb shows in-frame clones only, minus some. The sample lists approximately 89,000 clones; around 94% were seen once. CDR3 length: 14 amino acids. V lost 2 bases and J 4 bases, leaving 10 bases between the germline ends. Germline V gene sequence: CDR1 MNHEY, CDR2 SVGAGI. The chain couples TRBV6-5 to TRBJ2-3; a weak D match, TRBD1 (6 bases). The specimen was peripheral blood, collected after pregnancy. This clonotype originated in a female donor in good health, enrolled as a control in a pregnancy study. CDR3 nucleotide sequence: TGTGCCAGCAGTTACCCTGGGGGCCCAGATACGCAGTATTTT. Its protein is CASSYPGGPDTQYF.